This is a list of T cell receptor beta chains from one sample in a study of cytomegalovirus exposure and HLA in healthy donors. Assay: immunoSEQ multiplex PCR; the TCRdb copy retains only in-frame clones and omits some. The sample contains around 130,000 clones, approximately 85% of which appear only once. Sample: PBMCs. These receptors were obtained from a woman aged 25 to 39 in good health and CMV-seropositive. CDR3s include the opening cysteine and the closing phenylalanine or tryptophan. The D gene is left open where the match is weak. Clone size is shown for a subset of rows, as once, few, many or a class of expanded clone.

abundance,v_gene,d_gene,j_gene,CDR3aa,CDR3nt
-,TRBV2,-,TRBJ2-5,CASSGGRIETQYF,TGTGCCTCCTCTGGGGGCCGCATAGAGACCCAGTACTTC
-,TRBV28,-,TRBJ1-6,CASSLVVPGVGNSPLHF,TGTGCCAGCAGTTTAGTAGTCCCGGGAGTGGGTAATTCACCCCTCCACTTT
-,TRBV30,-,TRBJ1-4,CAWGGVQNEKLFF,TGTGCCTGGGGGGGCGTCCAAAATGAAAAACTGTTTTTT
-,TRBV15,TRBD1,TRBJ2-3,CATSRELGQDTDTQYF,TGTGCCACCAGCAGAGAATTGGGACAGGACACAGATACGCAGTATTTT
-,TRBV9,TRBD2,TRBJ2-7,CASSVGGGKQYF,TGTGCCAGCAGCGTAGGGGGGGGGAAGCAGTACTTC
-,TRBV28,-,TRBJ1-1,CASRTTIPGDTEAFF,TGTGCCAGCAGGACCACCATACCAGGGGACACTGAAGCTTTCTTT
once,TRBV10-1,-,TRBJ2-1,CASSEGGRNNEQFF,TGCGCCAGCAGTGAGGGAGGACGGAACAATGAGCAGTTCTTC
-,TRBV29-1,TRBD1,TRBJ2-3,CSGTQGADTQYF,TGCAGCGGCACTCAGGGGGCAGATACGCAGTATTTT
-,TRBV11-2,-,TRBJ1-2,CASSQRVGALRVGYTF,TGTGCCAGCAGCCAGAGGGTCGGAGCTCTCCGGGTTGGCTACACCTTC
-,TRBV19,TRBD1,TRBJ1-5,CASSSRTGRSGNQPQHF,TGTGCCAGTAGTTCAAGGACAGGGAGGTCTGGCAATCAGCCCCAGCATTTT
-,TRBV7-9,TRBD2,TRBJ2-3,CASSPPEGTSQQADTQYF,TGTGCCAGCAGCCCCCCGGAGGGGACTAGTCAGCAAGCAGATACGCAGTATTTT
-,TRBV28,-,TRBJ2-7,CASSLAVGSYEQYF,TGTGCCAGCAGTTTAGCGGTCGGCTCCTACGAGCAGTACTTC
-,TRBV11-2,-,TRBJ2-5,CASSLGGTYPFQETQYF,TGTGCCAGCAGCTTAGGTGGGACATATCCCTTCCAAGAGACCCAGTACTTC
-,TRBV5-1,TRBD1,TRBJ2-1,CASSLRGTGGNNEQFF,TGCGCCAGCAGCTTGCGTGGGACAGGGGGTAACAATGAGCAGTTCTTC
-,TRBV5-1,TRBD1,TRBJ2-6,CASSQGQEVNVLTF,TGCGCCAGCAGCCAGGGACAGGAGGTGAACGTCCTGACTTTC
-,TRBV2,-,TRBJ1-2,CASSADGRGGGYTF,TGTGCCAGCAGTGCGGACGGCCGAGGAGGTGGCTACACCTTC
-,TRBV6-5,TRBD1,TRBJ2-6,CASSPRTGGANVLTF,TGTGCCAGCAGTCCAAGGACAGGGGGGGCCAACGTCCTGACTTTC
-,TRBV7-2,-,TRBJ2-3,CASSLDAYTGDTQYF,TGTGCCAGCAGCTTAGACGCCTACACCGGGGATACGCAGTATTTT
-,TRBV27,-,TRBJ2-7,CASSPIDRYEQYF,TGTGCCAGCAGTCCCATCGACAGATACGAGCAGTACTTC
-,TRBV5-1,-,TRBJ1-4,CASRKGGSNEKLFF,TGCGCCAGCAGAAAGGGGGGGTCTAATGAAAAACTGTTTTTT
few,TRBV5-1,TRBD1,TRBJ2-5,CASSLEPGQWETQYF,TGCGCCAGCAGCCTAGAACCGGGACAGTGGGAGACCCAGTACTTC
-,TRBV6-1,-,TRBJ1-2,CASSEGAGTYGYTF,TGTGCCAGCAGTGAAGGGGCAGGAACCTATGGCTACACCTTC